This TCR beta chain was profiled in a study of blood T cell repertoires in COVID-19 (dated by TCRdb to about 2020). Regarding the study in general: Samples covering the acute and convalescent phases of COVID-19 were provided by collaborators in the United States, Italy and Spain. The prospective study material was composed of cDNA or gDNA derived from T cells, B-cell-depleted T cells, or PBMCs. The dataset comprised deeply sampled blood TCRbeta repertoires from subjects exposed to, actively infected with, or recovered from COVID-19. The repertoires were released in a freely available public database meant as a resource for research on the immune response to SARS-CoV-2. Samples were obtained from the ongoing ImmuneRACE study (first 160 participants) and from 1,200 or so subjects provided by 6 global collaborators. Nearly every sample came with metadata listing a de-identified subject ID, COVID-19 status, age in years and sex. Where available, HLA class I and class II types were taken from metadata supplied by the sample provider and were not determined by assay-based typing.

On this clone itself: The clone's antigen remains unknown. No much larger clonotype is one base removed from it; base qualities were not supplied.

Broad study findings and their caveats: The quantity of clinical and demographic metadata differed by source and by participant and was supplied without curation.

TCRbeta CDR3 regions were amplified from genomic DNA by means of the immunoSEQ Assay, a bias-controlled multiplex PCR. On the study's bioinformatics: Nucleated cell counts per sample were estimated from amplification of reference gene primers within the assay. To quantify the absolute abundance of each unique TCRbeta CDR3 rearrangement, sequence reads were collapsed and filtered. Productive Simpson clonality was computed per sample as the square root of Simpson's diversity index over productive rearrangements. TCRdb limited this immuneACCESS table to in-frame rearrangements with V and J called. A share of clones is missing; checked studies link under half to unresolved V genes, and the rest is unexplained. The V and J calls and clone size were taken over from that table, and D and trimming were inferred from the DNA. This sample gives some 250,000 clones in total; approximately 82% of them show up just once. The ten largest clones capture 1.5% to 2% of the sample.

Samples from volunteer blood donors who had recovered from COVID-19 were contributed by a second Seattle source. The collaborating institutions used their own protocols to collect whole blood in K2EDTA tubes. For TCRbeta analysis, collaborators shipped samples in one of three forms: frozen whole blood, isolated PBMCs, or DNA extracted from either of those sample types. This clonotype was obtained from a man aged 25 to 40 who had recovered from COVID-19. Material for sequencing was peripheral blood.

The DNA sequence is TGTGCCAGCAGAGGAGTAGCGGGGGGGCAAGAGACCCAGTACTTC. Translated, it gives CASRGVAGGQETQYF. The chain couples TRBV6-5 to TRBJ2-5, and TRBD2 aligns with 11 junction nucleotides. CDR1 MNHEY and CDR2 SVGAGI are derived from the germline V gene. The CDR3 has 15 amino acids, counting the end cysteine and phenylalanine. The CDR3 DNA has 45 bases and is translated from base 1. From V the trimming removes 6 bases and from J it removes 2 bases, while the gene matches leave 5 bases of the junction unaccounted for.